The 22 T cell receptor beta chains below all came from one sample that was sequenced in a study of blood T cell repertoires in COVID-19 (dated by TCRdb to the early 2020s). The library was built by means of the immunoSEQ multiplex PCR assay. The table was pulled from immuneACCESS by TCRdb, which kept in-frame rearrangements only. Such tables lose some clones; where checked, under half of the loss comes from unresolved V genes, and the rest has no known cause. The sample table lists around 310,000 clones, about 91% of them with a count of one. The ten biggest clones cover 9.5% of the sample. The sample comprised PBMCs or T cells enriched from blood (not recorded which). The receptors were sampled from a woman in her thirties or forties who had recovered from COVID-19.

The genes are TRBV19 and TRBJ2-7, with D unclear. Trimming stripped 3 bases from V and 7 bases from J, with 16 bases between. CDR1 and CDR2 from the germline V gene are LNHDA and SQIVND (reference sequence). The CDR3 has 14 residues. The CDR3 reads CASSIAGYTMEQYF. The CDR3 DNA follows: TGTGCCAGTAGTATTGCAGGTTATACGATGGAGCAGTACTTC. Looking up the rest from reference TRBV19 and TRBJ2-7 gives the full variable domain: DGGITQSPKYLFRKEGQNVTLSCEQNLNHDAMYWYRQDPGQGLRLIYYSQIVNDFQKGDIAEGYSVSREKKESFPLTVTSAQKNPTAFYLCASSIAGYTMEQYFGPGTRLTVT.

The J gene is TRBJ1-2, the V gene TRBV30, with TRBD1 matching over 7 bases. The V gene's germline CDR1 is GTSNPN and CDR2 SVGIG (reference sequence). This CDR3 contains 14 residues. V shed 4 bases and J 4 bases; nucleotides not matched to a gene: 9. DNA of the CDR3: TGTGCCTGGAATAAACTCGGGACAGCCTATGGCTACACCTTC. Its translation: CAWNKLGTAYGYTF.

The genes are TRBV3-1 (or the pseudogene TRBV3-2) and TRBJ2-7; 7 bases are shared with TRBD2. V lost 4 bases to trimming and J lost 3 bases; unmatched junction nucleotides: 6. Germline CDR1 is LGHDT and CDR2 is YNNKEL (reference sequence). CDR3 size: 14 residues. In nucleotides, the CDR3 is TGTGCCAGCAGCCCGATGGGGGGGGGCTACGAGCAGTACTTC. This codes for CASSPMGGGYEQYF.

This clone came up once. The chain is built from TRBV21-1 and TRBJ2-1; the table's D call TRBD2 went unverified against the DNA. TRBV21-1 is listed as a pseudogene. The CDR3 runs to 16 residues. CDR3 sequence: CASSETPSGSKNEQFF. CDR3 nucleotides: TGTGCCAGCAGCGAAACTCCTAGCGGGAGTAAGAATGAGCAGTTCTTC.

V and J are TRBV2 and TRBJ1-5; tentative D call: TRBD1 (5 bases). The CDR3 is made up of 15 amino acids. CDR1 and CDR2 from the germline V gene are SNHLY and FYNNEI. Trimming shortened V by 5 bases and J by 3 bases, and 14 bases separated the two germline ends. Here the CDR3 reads CASSPRDSLNQPQHF. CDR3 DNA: TGTGCCAGCAGTCCCCGTGACAGCCTCAATCAGCCCCAGCATTTT.

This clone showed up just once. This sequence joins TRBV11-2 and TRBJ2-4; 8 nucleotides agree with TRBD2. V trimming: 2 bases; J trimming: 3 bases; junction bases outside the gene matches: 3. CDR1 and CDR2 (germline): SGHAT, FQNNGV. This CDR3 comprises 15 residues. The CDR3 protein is CASSLSRGGKNIQYF. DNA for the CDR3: TGTGCCAGCAGCTTAAGCCGGGGGGGCAAAAACATTCAGTACTTC. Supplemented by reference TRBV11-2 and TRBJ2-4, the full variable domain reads EAGVAQSPRYKIIEKRQSVAFWCNPISGHATLYWYQQILGQGPKLLIQFQNNGVVDDSQLPKDRFSAERLKGVDSTLKIQPAKLEDSAVYLCASSLSRGGKNIQYFGAGTRLSVL.

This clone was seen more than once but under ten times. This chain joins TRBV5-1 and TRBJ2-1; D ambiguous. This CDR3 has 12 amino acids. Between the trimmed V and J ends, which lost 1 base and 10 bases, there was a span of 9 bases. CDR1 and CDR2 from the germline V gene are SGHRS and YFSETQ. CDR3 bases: TGCGCCAGCAGCTTGAAGCCCTTAGAGCAGTTCTTC. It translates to CASSLKPLEQFF.

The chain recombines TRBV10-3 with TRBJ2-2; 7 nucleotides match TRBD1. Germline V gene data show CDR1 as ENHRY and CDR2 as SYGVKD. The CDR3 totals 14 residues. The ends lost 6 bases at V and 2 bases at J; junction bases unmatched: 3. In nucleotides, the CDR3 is TGTGCCATCAGCGGGACAGTTAACACCGGGGAGCTGTTTTTT. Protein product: CAISGTVNTGELFF.

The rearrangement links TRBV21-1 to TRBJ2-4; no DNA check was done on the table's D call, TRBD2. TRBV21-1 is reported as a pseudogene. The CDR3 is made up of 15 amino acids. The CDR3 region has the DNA TGTGCCAGCAGCAAAGCGCGACTACACAAAAACATTCAGTACTTC. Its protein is CASSKARLHKNIQYF.

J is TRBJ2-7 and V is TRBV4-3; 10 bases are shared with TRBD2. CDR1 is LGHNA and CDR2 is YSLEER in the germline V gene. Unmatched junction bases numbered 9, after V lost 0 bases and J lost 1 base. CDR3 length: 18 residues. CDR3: CASSQEVTVTSGSYEQYF. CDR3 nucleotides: TGCGCCAGCAGCCAAGAAGTAACAGTGACTAGCGGGTCCTACGAGCAGTACTTC.

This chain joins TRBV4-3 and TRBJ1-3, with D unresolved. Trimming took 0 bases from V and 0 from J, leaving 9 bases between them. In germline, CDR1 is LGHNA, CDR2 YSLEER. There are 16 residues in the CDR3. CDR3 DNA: TGCGCCAGCAGCCAAGAGAACACCGACTCTGGAAACACCATATATTTT. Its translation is CASSQENTDSGNTIYF.

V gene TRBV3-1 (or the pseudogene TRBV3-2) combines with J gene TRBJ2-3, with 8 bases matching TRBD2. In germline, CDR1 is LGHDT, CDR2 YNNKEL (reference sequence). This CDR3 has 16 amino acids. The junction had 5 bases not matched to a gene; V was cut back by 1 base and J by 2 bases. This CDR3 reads CASSQVAGGSTDTQYF. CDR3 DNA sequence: TGTGCCAGCAGCCAAGTTGCGGGAGGTTCCACAGATACGCAGTATTTT.

This chain's CDR3 is CASSFRGRSSGPYQETQYF. The CDR3 DNA sequence: TGTGCCAGCAGCTTCAGGGGCAGATCGAGCGGTCCGTACCAAGAGACCCAGTACTTC. The V and J genes are TRBV5-4 and TRBJ2-5; maybe TRBD1 (6 bases). Germline V gives CDR1 SGHNT, CDR2 YYREEE (reference sequence). V dropped 2 bases and J dropped 0 bases, with 23 bases sitting between them. The CDR3 is 19 amino acids.

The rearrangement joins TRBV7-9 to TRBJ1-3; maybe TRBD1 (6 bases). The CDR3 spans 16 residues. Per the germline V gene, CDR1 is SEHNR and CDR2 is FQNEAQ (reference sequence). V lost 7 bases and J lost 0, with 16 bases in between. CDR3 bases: TGTGCCAGCATCTCTTGGGACACACTCTCTGGAAACACCATATATTTT. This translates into CASISWDTLSGNTIYF.

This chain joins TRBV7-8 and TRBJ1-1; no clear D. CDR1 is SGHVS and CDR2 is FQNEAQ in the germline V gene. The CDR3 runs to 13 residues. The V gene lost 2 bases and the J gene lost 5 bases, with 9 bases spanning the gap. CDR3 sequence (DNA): TGTGCCAGCAGCTTACGGGGAGGGACTGAAGCTTTCTTT. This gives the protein CASSLRGGTEAFF.

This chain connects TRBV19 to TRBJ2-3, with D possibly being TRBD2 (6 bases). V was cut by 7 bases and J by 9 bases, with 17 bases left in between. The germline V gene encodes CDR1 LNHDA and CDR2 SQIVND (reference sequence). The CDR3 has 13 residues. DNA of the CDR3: TGTGCCAGTATTGGGGACTGGCTGGGCACGCAGTATTTT. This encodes CASIGDWLGTQYF.

Here the CDR3 DNA reads TGTGCCAGCAGTTTGTGGGGACTAGCGGGGGAGAGCACAGATACGCAGTATTTT. As protein: CASSLWGLAGESTDTQYF. The chain combines TRBV27 with TRBJ2-3; 14 nucleotides match TRBD2. The CDR3 extends over 18 amino acids. The V and J ends lost 3 bases and 0 bases, in that order; junction bases with no gene match: 5. CDR1 MNHEY and CDR2 SMNVEV come from the germline V gene (reference sequence).

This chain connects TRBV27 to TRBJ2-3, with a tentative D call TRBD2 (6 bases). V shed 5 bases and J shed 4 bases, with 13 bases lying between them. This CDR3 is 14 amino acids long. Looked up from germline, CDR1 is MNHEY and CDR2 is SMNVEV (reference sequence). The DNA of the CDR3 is TGTGCCAGCAGTGATACCCCTAGCGCAGATACGCAGTATTTT. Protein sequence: CASSDTPSADTQYF.

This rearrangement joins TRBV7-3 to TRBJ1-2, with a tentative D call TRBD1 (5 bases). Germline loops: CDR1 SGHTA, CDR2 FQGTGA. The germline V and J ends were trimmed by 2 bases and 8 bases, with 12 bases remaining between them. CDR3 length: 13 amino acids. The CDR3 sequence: CASSLAGLGGYTF. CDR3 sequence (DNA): TGTGCCAGCAGCTTAGCAGGGTTGGGAGGCTACACCTTC.

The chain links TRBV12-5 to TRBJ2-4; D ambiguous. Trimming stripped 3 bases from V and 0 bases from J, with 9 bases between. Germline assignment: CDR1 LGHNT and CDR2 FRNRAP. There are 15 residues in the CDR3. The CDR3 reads CASGLLLLAKNIQYF. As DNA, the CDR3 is TGTGCTAGTGGTTTACTGTTATTAGCCAAAAACATTCAGTACTTC.

The CDR3 DNA reads TGTGCCAGCAGCCCGGGACTAGCGGGTGCCTACGAGCAGTACTTC. This translates into CASSPGLAGAYEQYF. The chain carries TRBV4-2 and TRBJ2-7; 12 bases agree with TRBD2. V dropped 4 bases and J dropped 2; count of bases not matched to a gene: 3. CDR1 and CDR2 from the germline V gene are LGHNA and YNFKEQ. CDR3 length: 15 amino acids.

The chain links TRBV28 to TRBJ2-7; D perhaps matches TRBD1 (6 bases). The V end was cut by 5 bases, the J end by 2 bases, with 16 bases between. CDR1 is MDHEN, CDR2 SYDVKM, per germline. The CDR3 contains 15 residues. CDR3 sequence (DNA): TGTGCCAGCAGTCCAAACAGGGCGCCCACCTACGAGCAGTACTTC. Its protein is CASSPNRAPTYEQYF.